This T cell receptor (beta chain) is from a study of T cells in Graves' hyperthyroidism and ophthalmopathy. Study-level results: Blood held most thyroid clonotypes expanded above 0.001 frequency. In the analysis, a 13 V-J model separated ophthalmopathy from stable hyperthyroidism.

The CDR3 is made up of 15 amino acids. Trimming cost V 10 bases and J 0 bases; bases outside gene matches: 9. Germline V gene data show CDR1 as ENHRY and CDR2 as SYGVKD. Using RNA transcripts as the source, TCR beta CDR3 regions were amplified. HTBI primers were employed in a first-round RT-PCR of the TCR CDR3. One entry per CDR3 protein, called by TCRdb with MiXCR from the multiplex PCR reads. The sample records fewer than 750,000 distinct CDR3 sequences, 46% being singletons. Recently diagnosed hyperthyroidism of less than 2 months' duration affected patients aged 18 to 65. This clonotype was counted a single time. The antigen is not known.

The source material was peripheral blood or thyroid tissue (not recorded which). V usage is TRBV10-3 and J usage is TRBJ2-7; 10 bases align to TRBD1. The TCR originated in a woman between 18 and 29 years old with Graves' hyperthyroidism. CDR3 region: CATAIGQGDSYEQYF. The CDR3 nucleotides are TGTGCCACCGCGATCGGACAGGGGGACTCCTACGAGCAGTACTTC.